These 7 T cell receptor beta chains originate from one sample sequenced in a study of OX40 agonist ivuxolimab in advanced cancers. Using immunoSEQ multiplex PCR, the repertoire was profiled, and TCRdb retains in-frame clones only, with some absent. The table has roughly 58,000 clones, around nine tenths seen once. Source: CD4+ or CD8+ T cells sorted from blood, taken in a trial of the OX40 agonist ivuxolimab. The receptor source for this set is an adult with an advanced solid tumor such as melanoma, head and neck, liver or kidney cancer.

The V call is TRBV19, the J call TRBJ1-1; D is unresolved. Germline V gives CDR1 LNHDA, CDR2 SQIVND (reference sequence). This CDR3 comprises 15 residues. Deletions cut 0 bases from V and 0 bases from J, with 8 bases between. The CDR3 DNA follows: TGTGCCAGTAGTATAGATCTGGCAGTGAACACTGAAGCTTTCTTT. It is translated as CASSIDLAVNTEAFF.

This chain joins TRBV2 and TRBJ2-5, with 8 bases matching TRBD2. CDR3 size: 15 residues. CDR1 SNHLY and CDR2 FYNNEI come from the germline V gene. V was pared by 4 bases and J by 4 bases, with 8 bases of the junction left unmatched. The CDR3 DNA reads TGTGCCAGCAGTGCACGCCGGGGGGGAGGAGAGACCCAGTACTTC. It is translated as CASSARRGGGETQYF.

The V gene is TRBV10-2, the J gene TRBJ1-1; D is undetermined. The CDR3 sequence is 12 residues long. Trimming took 3 bases from V and 10 from J, leaving 12 bases between them. Germline V lookup: CDR1 WSHSY, CDR2 SAAADI. Here the CDR3 reads CASSDEGRRAFF. In DNA, the CDR3 is TGCGCCAGCAGTGATGAGGGTCGGAGAGCTTTCTTT.

This chain links TRBV14 with TRBJ2-2; D unclear. This CDR3 is 15 amino acids long. The germline V and J ends were trimmed by 2 bases and 0 bases, with 7 bases remaining between them. Germline CDR1 SGHDN, CDR2 FVKESK. In DNA, the CDR3 is TGTGCCAGCAGCCAAATAAGGGCGAACACCGGGGAGCTGTTTTTT. It is translated as CASSQIRANTGELFF.

The rearrangement joins TRBV18 to TRBJ2-2; D uncertain. V was pared by 0 bases and J by 2 bases, with 7 bases between. The CDR3 covers 15 residues. Per germline, CDR1 KGHSH and CDR2 LQKENI. Here the CDR3 reads CASSPPLRNTGELFF. The CDR3 region has the DNA TGTGCCAGCTCACCACCGCTCAGAAACACCGGGGAGCTGTTTTTT.

The V and J genes are TRBV9 and TRBJ2-1; 7 bases match TRBD1. The V gene end was trimmed by 1 base and the J gene end by 7 bases; junction bases not matched to a gene: 5. The CDR3 loop spans 14 amino acids. CDR1 and CDR2 (germline): SGDLS, YYNGEE. The CDR3 coding sequence is TGTGCCAGCAGCGTATCAGGGGGTTTAAATGAGCAGTTCTTC. Translated, it gives CASSVSGGLNEQFF.

The chain joins TRBV9 to TRBJ2-2; D possibly corresponds to TRBD2 (6 bases). The V end lost 2 bases, the J end lost 0 bases, and 11 bases lay between the germline ends. The CDR3 is made up of 16 amino acids. The germline CDR1 and CDR2 sequences are SGDLS and YYNGEE. CDR3 nucleotide sequence: TGTGCCAGCAGCGTGGGACTCCCATCGAACACCGGGGAGCTGTTTTTT. Translating it yields CASSVGLPSNTGELFF.